This T cell receptor beta chain emerged from a study of shared T cell receptors in the human thymus. The CDR3 totals 16 residues. Trimming at V came to 2 bases and at J to 8 bases, leaving 12 bases not matched to a gene. Germline CDR1 and CDR2: GTSNPN and SVGIG (reference sequence). The assay was immunoSEQ multiplex PCR, and TCRdb's table has in-frame clones only and misses some. The sample lists some 640,000 clones; 80% to 90% were seen once. The sample was also reused in another study, on human thymus T cells.

The chain links TRBV30 to TRBJ1-2, with 12 bases fitting TRBD1. The clonotype comes from a boy under two years old with a congenital heart defect. Sequencing input: thymocytes. CDR3 sequence reads: CAWSLVGTGGAEGYTF. Written as DNA, the CDR3 is TGTGCCTGGAGTCTCGTGGGGACAGGGGGCGCGGAAGGCTACACCTTC.